These T cell receptor beta chains were read from a single sample in a study of shared clonotypes between healthy human individuals. Method: immunoSEQ multiplex PCR; TCRdb's copy keeps in-frame clones and lacks some. Among about 800,000 clones listed, about 96% were seen once. The specimen was naive CD8+ T cells sorted from blood. These receptor sequences come from a man younger than 45 in good health. CDR3s include the opening cysteine and the closing phenylalanine or tryptophan. A D gene is named only where the DNA matches it firmly. Not all rows give a size; the values are once, few, many and, for expanded clones, a class.

>NA|TRBJ1-5|TRBD1|TRBV30
CAWSPGTGNQPQHF
TGTGCCTGGAGTCCCGGGACAGGGAACCAGCCCCAGCATTTT
>NA|TRBJ2-1|NA|TRBV7-9
CASSLAPNEQFF
TGTGCCAGCAGCTTAGCGCCAAATGAGCAGTTCTTC
>NA|TRBJ1-2|NA|TRBV27
CASSFGQRYGYTF
TGTGCCAGCAGTTTTGGGCAGCGCTATGGCTACACCTTC
>NA|TRBJ2-5|NA|TRBV6-5
CATGVIETQYF
TGTGCTACCGGGGTCATAGAGACCCAGTACTTC
>NA|TRBJ1-5|NA|TRBV2
CASSGPQGHQPQHF
TGTGCCAGCAGTGGACCACAGGGACATCAGCCCCAGCATTTT
>NA|TRBJ2-1|NA|TRBV11-3
CASSLSGEFYNEQFF
TGTGCCAGCAGCTTAAGTGGAGAGTTCTACAATGAGCAGTTCTTC
>NA|TRBJ2-1|NA|TRBV7-9
CASSSSIEQFF
TGTGCCAGCAGTTCCTCCATTGAGCAGTTCTTC
>NA|TRBJ1-2|NA|TRBV6-5
CASSYILGGSYGYTF
TGTGCCAGCAGTTACATTTTGGGAGGGAGCTATGGCTACACCTTC
>once|TRBJ2-7|TRBD1|TRBV4-1
CASSPGDRGSYEQYF
TGCGCCAGCAGCCCCGGGGACAGGGGTAGCTACGAGCAGTACTTC
>NA|TRBJ2-1|TRBD1|TRBV5-1
CASSSTGTGLYNEQFF
TGCGCCAGCAGCTCCACCGGGACAGGATTATACAATGAGCAGTTCTTC
>NA|TRBJ2-7|NA|TRBV29-1
CSVSRGTVYEQYF
TGCAGCGTTTCTCGGGGGACAGTCTACGAGCAGTACTTC
>NA|TRBJ2-2|TRBD2|TRBV27
CASATRLAGTGELFF
TGTGCCAGCGCTACCCGACTAGCGGGAACCGGGGAGCTGTTTTTT
>NA|TRBJ1-1|NA|TRBV21-1
CASSKAKPDGLWGTEAFF
TGTGCCAGCAGCAAAGCCAAGCCTGACGGCTTGTGGGGCACTGAAGCTTTCTTT
>NA|TRBJ2-1|NA|TRBV2
CASRGVLIVSYNEQFF
TGTGCCAGCCGAGGAGTGTTAATAGTCTCCTACAATGAGCAGTTCTTC
>NA|TRBJ2-3|NA|TRBV6-6
CASSPGTSDTQYF
TGTGCCAGCAGCCCCGGGACATCAGATACGCAGTATTTT
>NA|TRBJ2-5|NA|TRBV5-3
CAMNTYRPETQYF
TGTGCCATGAATACGTACCGTCCGGAGACCCAGTACTTC
>once|TRBJ1-3|NA|TRBV10-3
CAISPSGATTGNTIYF
TGTGCCATCAGTCCAAGCGGGGCGACAACTGGAAACACCATATATTTT
>NA|TRBJ2-1|NA|TRBV6-5
CASSRAEKEFF
TGTGCCAGCAGTAGGGCTGAGAAGGAGTTCTTC
>NA|TRBJ1-1|NA|TRBV10-2
CASNKIMNTEAFF
TGCGCCAGCAATAAAATCATGAACACTGAAGCTTTCTTT
>NA|TRBJ2-2|TRBD2|TRBV6-6
CASTLAGVTGELFF
TGTGCCAGCACACTAGCGGGAGTCACCGGGGAGCTGTTTTTT
>NA|TRBJ1-5|NA|TRBV4-1
CASSQDVPQPQHF
TGCGCCAGCAGCCAAGATGTACCTCAGCCCCAGCATTTT
>NA|TRBJ2-4|NA|TRBV7-2
CASSLPGENIQYF
TGTGCCAGCAGCTTACCGGGCGAAAACATTCAGTACTTC
>NA|TRBJ2-2|NA|TRBV5-4
CASSPRAGELFF
TGTGCCAGCAGCCCTCGGGCCGGGGAGCTGTTTTTT
>once|TRBJ2-1|NA|TRBV11-2
CASSHSPGHRDEQFF
TGTGCCAGCAGCCATAGCCCGGGACATCGGGATGAGCAGTTCTTC
>once|TRBJ2-3|TRBD2|TRBV9
CVSSPSGGRADTQYF
TGTGTCAGCAGCCCTAGCGGAGGCCGGGCAGATACGCAGTATTTT
>NA|TRBJ2-7|NA|TRBV27
CASSYRQPYEQYF
TGTGCCAGCAGTTACAGACAGCCCTACGAGCAGTACTTC
>NA|TRBJ2-1|NA|TRBV2
CASRPGLSGEQFF
TGTGCCAGCAGGCCCGGACTATCTGGTGAGCAGTTCTTC
>NA|TRBJ2-3|NA|TRBV4-3
CASSHHRQVDDTQYF
TGCGCCAGCAGCCACCATCGACAGGTGGATGATACGCAGTATTTT
>NA|TRBJ2-7|TRBD1|TRBV5-1
CASSLGQGLTSYEQYF
TGCGCCAGCAGCTTGGGACAGGGGCTTACCTCCTACGAGCAGTACTTC
>once|TRBJ2-7|TRBD2|TRBV7-2
CASRTTSGNHEQYF
TGTGCCAGCCGAACTACTAGCGGGAATCACGAGCAGTACTTC
>NA|TRBJ1-2|NA|TRBV5-6
CASSLYGEGIMDYTF
TGTGCCAGCAGCTTGTATGGGGAGGGGATTATGGACTACACCTTC
>NA|TRBJ2-5|NA|TRBV28
CASSLGKTQYF
TGTGCCAGCAGTTTAGGTAAGACCCAGTACTTC
>once|TRBJ2-7|TRBD1|TRBV6-6
CASRNRDRGSYEQYF
TGTGCCAGCAGAAACCGGGACAGGGGAAGTTACGAGCAGTACTTC
>NA|TRBJ1-1|NA|TRBV4-1
CASSSFSPQNTEAFF
TGCGCCAGCAGTTCCTTCTCCCCACAGAACACTGAAGCTTTCTTT
>once|TRBJ1-3|NA|TRBV7-9
CASSPRRAGAGNTIYF
TGTGCCAGCAGCCCTAGGAGGGCAGGTGCCGGAAACACCATATATTTT
>NA|TRBJ2-1|TRBD2|TRBV28
CASSSYRLAGVSYNEQFF
TGTGCCAGCAGTTCGTATCGACTAGCGGGAGTCTCCTACAATGAGCAGTTCTTC
>NA|TRBJ2-2|NA|TRBV5-6
CASTQHANTGELFF
TGTGCCAGCACCCAACACGCGAACACCGGGGAGCTGTTTTTT
>NA|TRBJ2-7|TRBD2|TRBV4-1
CASSQEPGLETYEQYF
TGCGCCAGCAGCCAAGAACCGGGACTAGAGACCTACGAGCAGTACTTC
>NA|TRBJ2-1|NA|TRBV21-1
CASSKGPGGPASAVHEQFF
TGTGCCAGCAGCAAAGGTCCAGGAGGGCCCGCTAGCGCTGTGCATGAGCAGTTCTTC
>NA|TRBJ2-2|NA|TRBV29-1
CSVESLARNTGELFF
TGCAGCGTTGAATCCCTCGCACGGAACACCGGGGAGCTGTTTTTT
>NA|TRBJ2-1|TRBD2|TRBV20-1
CSALTSAEQFF
TGCAGTGCCTTGACTAGCGCTGAGCAGTTCTTC
>NA|TRBJ1-2|NA|TRBV15
CATSSDSLNYGYTF
TGTGCCACCAGCAGTGACTCCCTTAACTATGGCTACACCTTC
>NA|TRBJ2-7|TRBD1|TRBV7-9
CASSATGTGVYEQYF
TGTGCCAGCAGCGCCACCGGGACAGGGGTTTACGAGCAGTACTTC
>NA|TRBJ1-2|NA|TRBV28
CAIQPGPRGYTF
TGTGCCATACAACCCGGGCCCCGGGGCTACACCTTC
>NA|TRBJ2-1|NA|TRBV9
CASSVEGGSYNEQFF
TGTGCCAGCAGCGTAGAGGGCGGCTCCTACAATGAGCAGTTCTTC
>NA|TRBJ2-1|NA|TRBV11-3
CASSKESSYNEQFF
TGTGCCAGCAGCAAAGAAAGCTCCTACAATGAGCAGTTCTTC
>NA|TRBJ2-7|TRBD2|TRBV11-2
CASSAASGLNYEQYF
TGTGCCAGCAGCGCTGCTAGCGGGCTTAACTACGAGCAGTACTTC
>NA|TRBJ2-1|TRBD1|TRBV9
CASSQNRGHYNEQFF
TGTGCCAGCAGCCAGAACAGGGGGCATTACAATGAGCAGTTCTTC
>NA|TRBJ2-3|TRBD2|TRBV7-3
CASSLAGAGDTQYF
TGTGCCAGCAGCTTAGCGGGAGCCGGAGATACGCAGTATTTT